Included here is one TCR beta chain sequence, with context. This entry is derived from a study of blood T cell repertoires in COVID-19. Study-wide background: From T cells, B-cell-depleted T cells, or PBMCs came the material, which was cDNA or gDNA.

Trimming left V 0 bases short and J 5 bases short, with 12 bases between. The V gene's germline CDR1 is LGHNA and CDR2 YNFKEQ. This CDR3 has 15 residues. Original data processing: By means of reference gene primer amplification, nucleated cell counts were estimated. Sequenced by immunoSEQ multiplex PCR; TCRdb stores in-frame clones only, minus some. The V and J calls and clone size are taken from that table; D and trimming were inferred from the DNA. The repertoire holds about 220,000 clones, with roughly four fifths as singletons. Participants classified as exposed had met a COVID-19 case within 2 weeks before study entry.

The J gene is TRBJ2-3, the V gene TRBV4-2, with D perhaps matching TRBD2 (6 bases). The specimen was PBMCs or T cells enriched from blood (not recorded which). The TCR sequence derives from a woman aged 40 to 50 who had been exposed to COVID-19. CDR3 loop: CASSQDSPGVDTQYF. DNA of the CDR3: TGTGCCAGCAGCCAAGACTCCCCGGGGGTAGATACGCAGTATTTT.